The 19 T cell receptor beta chains given below trace back to one sample, sequenced in a study of OX40 agonist ivuxolimab in advanced cancers. The method was immunoSEQ multiplex PCR; TCRdb's version includes in-frame clones alone and lacks a portion of them. The sample lists some 86,000 clones, less than 95% occurring once. The sequences come from CD4+ or CD8+ T cells sorted from blood, collected in a trial of the OX40 agonist ivuxolimab. Source of these receptors: an adult with an advanced solid tumor such as melanoma, head and neck, liver or kidney cancer.

This rearrangement joins TRBV7-9 to TRBJ2-1; D remains unclear. V was cut by 3 bases and J by 5 bases, with 2 bases left in between. CDR3 length: 11 residues. Germline CDR1 and CDR2: SEHNR and FQNEAQ (reference sequence). The CDR3 DNA follows: TGTGCCAGCAGCTTTAACAATGAGCAGTTCTTC. This translates into CASSFNNEQFF.

Comments on this clone: One end of the junction varies from germline; a read error may be responsible. V usage is TRBV27 and J usage is TRBJ2-7; D not certain. The CDR3 extends over 11 amino acids. In germline, CDR1 is MNHEY, CDR2 SMNVEV (reference sequence). The CDR3 protein is CASSVGHLSFF. In DNA, the CDR3 is TGTGCCAGCAGCGTGGGTCACCTCTCCTTTTTC.

The J gene is TRBJ1-5, the V gene TRBV28; no firm D call. V lost 5 bases and J lost 0, with 8 bases in between. Germline V gene lookup returns CDR1 MDHEN and CDR2 SYDVKM. This CDR3 region has 14 residues. Here the CDR3 DNA reads TGTGCCAGCAGTAGATCATATAGCAATCAGCCCCAGCATTTT. Its protein is CASSRSYSNQPQHF.

This sequence joins TRBV18 and TRBJ2-7; maybe TRBD2 (5 bases). The CDR3 sequence is 14 residues long. V shed 0 bases and J shed 2 bases, with 8 bases lying between them. Germline values: CDR1 KGHSH, CDR2 LQKENI. The chain's CDR3 is CASSPPAGTYEQYF. CDR3 in DNA: TGTGCCAGCTCACCACCGGCGGGTACCTACGAGCAGTACTTC. Complete variable domain (other parts from reference TRBV18 and TRBJ2-7): NAGVMQNPRHLVRRRGQEARLRCSPMKGHSHVYWYRQLPEEGLKFMVYLQKENIIDESGMPKERFSAEFPKEGPSILRIQQVVRGDSAAYFCASSPPAGTYEQYFGPGTRLTVT.

This chain joins TRBV5-1 and TRBJ2-7, with D tentatively TRBD2 (6 bases). V lost 4 bases and J 2 bases, leaving 13 bases between the germline ends. CDR3 length equals 14 residues. The germline V gene has CDR1 SGHRS and CDR2 YFSETQ. The CDR3 DNA sequence: TGCGCCAGCAGCCCTGAGCGGGCCGCCTACGAGCAGTACTTC. Translated, it gives CASSPERAAYEQYF.

The CDR3 sequence: CASSLGATNEKLFF. The DNA of the CDR3 is TGTGCCAGCAGCTTAGGGGCAACTAATGAAAAACTGTTTTTT. The V and J genes are TRBV7-9 and TRBJ1-4; D is unclear. CDR3 size: 14 residues. CDR1 is SEHNR and CDR2 is FQNEAQ in the germline V gene (reference sequence). Trimming cost V 1 base and J 0 bases, with 3 bases left between them.

V is TRBV4-1 and J is TRBJ2-7, with 13 positions matching TRBD2. Germline V lookup: CDR1 MGHRA, CDR2 YSYEKL. Losses at the gene ends were 4 bases for V and 2 bases for J; bases not matched to a gene: 5. This CDR3 is 16 amino acids long. CDR3 nucleotides: TGCGCCAGCAGCCTCGGGACTAGCGGGAATCCCTACGAGCAGTACTTC. Translating it yields CASSLGTSGNPYEQYF.

J is TRBJ1-1 and V is TRBV14; perhaps TRBD1 as D (5 bases). Germline CDR1 reads SGHDN; CDR2 reads FVKESK. This CDR3 region has 13 residues. V lost 6 bases to trimming and J lost 6 bases, with 14 bases between them. The CDR3 spells CASRQGVRSEAFF. The CDR3, as DNA: TGTGCCAGCAGGCAGGGTGTTCGGTCTGAAGCTTTCTTT.

This clone showed up just a few times. The chain is built from TRBV7-9 and TRBJ1-2; D might be TRBD1 (6 bases). The CDR3 is 14 residues long. The V and J ends lost 3 bases and 6 bases respectively, with 14 bases between them. CDR1 is SEHNR, CDR2 FQNEAQ, per germline (reference sequence). The CDR3 region has the DNA TGTGCCAGCAGCTTGGGACCACAGGGTAATGGCTACACCTTC. It specifies CASSLGPQGNGYTF.

The chain has TRBV10-2 and TRBJ1-2; 9 nucleotides align to TRBD1. CDR3 length equals 15 residues. With 2 bases clipped from V and 2 bases from J, the junction kept 3 bases outside the gene matches. Germline lookup yields CDR1 WSHSY and CDR2 SAAADI. Here the CDR3 reads CASSEPDRGNYGYTF. The CDR3 nucleotides read TGCGCCAGCAGTGAGCCGGACAGGGGAAACTATGGCTACACCTTC.

The chain is built from TRBV16 and TRBJ2-7; D is perhaps TRBD1 or TRBD2 (5 bases each). Germline CDR1 is KGHSY and CDR2 is FQNENV. V lost 8 bases and J 3 bases, leaving 17 bases between the germline ends. This CDR3 is 14 amino acids long. The DNA for the CDR3 is TGTGCCAGCTCCCTAGGGACCGCCTTCTACGAGCAGTACTTC. Translated, it gives CASSLGTAFYEQYF.

The chain couples TRBV21-1 to TRBJ1-2. TRBV21-1 is an annotated pseudogene. This CDR3 has 16 amino acids. The CDR3 spells CASSKGRGVTDYGYTF. The CDR3 DNA follows: TGTGCCAGCAGCAAAGGGAGGGGGGTTACGGACTATGGCTACACCTTC.

In nucleotides, the CDR3 is TGTGCCTGGAGTTGGGGGGGACCTGAAGCTTTCTTT. It encodes CAWSWGGPEAFF. This chain uses TRBV30 with TRBJ1-1; D may be TRBD1 (5 bases). V dropped 2 bases and J dropped 6 bases, with 10 bases sitting between them. The germline CDR1 and CDR2 sequences are GTSNPN and SVGIG (reference sequence). This CDR3 comprises 12 residues.

In DNA form, the CDR3 reads TGCGCCAGCAGCGAGAGGGGGTACGGGGCTGAAGCTTTCTTT. This gives the protein CASSERGYGAEAFF. J is TRBJ1-1 and V is TRBV5-1, with D perhaps TRBD1 (6 bases). V was cut by 4 bases and J by 6 bases, with 16 bases left in between. The CDR3 covers 14 residues. Germline CDR1 reads SGHRS; CDR2 reads YFSETQ.

This chain connects TRBV9 to TRBJ2-1; 8 bases align to TRBD2. The CDR3 covers 15 residues. Germline V CDR1 and CDR2: SGDLS, YYNGEE. J gave up 4 bases and V 4 bases, and 7 bases lay outside the gene matches. The CDR3 protein is CASSPGSGVYNEQFF. Here the CDR3 DNA reads TGTGCCAGCAGCCCCGGTAGCGGGGTATACAATGAGCAGTTCTTC.

J is TRBJ2-3 and V is TRBV7-2; 7 bases fit TRBD2. The CDR3 is made up of 14 amino acids. Germline CDR1 is SGHTA and CDR2 is FQGNSA. The V and J ends lost 5 bases and 3 bases, in that order; junction bases with no gene match: 5. CDR3 protein: CASSLSGLTDTQYF. The CDR3 coding sequence is TGTGCCAGCAGCCTTAGCGGGCTGACAGATACGCAGTATTTT.

This clone was counted once. This chain connects TRBV7-8 to TRBJ2-7; perhaps TRBD1 as D (6 bases). The CDR3 has 16 amino acids. Germline CDR1 SGHVS, CDR2 FQNEAQ. With 1 base removed from V and 2 bases from J, the gap between germline ends came to 15 bases. CDR3 amino acids: CASSLGGQLLPYEQYF. The DNA of the CDR3 is TGTGCCAGCAGCTTAGGAGGACAGCTACTCCCCTACGAGCAGTACTTC.

This sequence joins TRBV9 and TRBJ2-7, with a tentative D call TRBD1 (6 bases). Trimming pared 4 bases from V and 3 bases from J, leaving 17 bases between. The CDR3 runs to 15 residues. Germline V gives CDR1 SGDLS, CDR2 YYNGEE. CDR3 nucleotide sequence: TGTGCCAGCAGCACCGGACAGCAGACGTTCTACGAGCAGTACTTC. Its translation is CASSTGQQTFYEQYF.

The chain links TRBV6-1 to TRBJ2-2, with TRBD2 matching 7 bases. The CDR3 runs 16 residues. From germline, CDR1 is MNHNS and CDR2 SASEGT. J lost 0 bases, V lost 4 bases, and 5 bases had no gene match. This CDR3 reads CASSGLAAPNTGELFF. The CDR3 DNA reads as TGTGCCAGCAGTGGACTAGCAGCCCCGAACACCGGGGAGCTGTTTTTT.